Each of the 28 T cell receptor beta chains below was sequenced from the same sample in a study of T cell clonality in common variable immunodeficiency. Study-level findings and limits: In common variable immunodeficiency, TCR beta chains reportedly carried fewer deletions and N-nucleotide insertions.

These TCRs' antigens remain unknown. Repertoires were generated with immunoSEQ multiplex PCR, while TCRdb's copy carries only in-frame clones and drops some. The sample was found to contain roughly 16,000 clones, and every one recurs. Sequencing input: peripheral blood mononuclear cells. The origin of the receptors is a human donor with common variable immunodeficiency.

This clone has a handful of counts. The CDR3 spells CASSPLNEQFF. CDR3 DNA (partial): TGTGCCAGCAGCCCACTAAATGAG. The V call is TRBV6-2 or TRBV6-3, the J call TRBJ2-1; no definite D call. The read halts 3 residues ahead of the CDR3 end, with the missing end drawn from the germline J gene. This CDR3 is built from 11 residues. CDR1 and CDR2 from the germline V gene are MNHEY and SVGEGT. The V gene lost 6 bases and the J gene lost 7 bases, with 7 bases spanning the gap.

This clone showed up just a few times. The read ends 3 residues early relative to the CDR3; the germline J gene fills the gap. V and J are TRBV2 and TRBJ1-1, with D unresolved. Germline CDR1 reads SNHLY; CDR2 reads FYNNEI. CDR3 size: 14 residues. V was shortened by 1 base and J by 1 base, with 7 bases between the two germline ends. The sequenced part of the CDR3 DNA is TGTGCCAGCAGTGAAGGAGGCAGGAACACTGAA. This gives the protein CASSEGGRNTE. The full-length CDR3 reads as CASSEGGRNTEAFF.

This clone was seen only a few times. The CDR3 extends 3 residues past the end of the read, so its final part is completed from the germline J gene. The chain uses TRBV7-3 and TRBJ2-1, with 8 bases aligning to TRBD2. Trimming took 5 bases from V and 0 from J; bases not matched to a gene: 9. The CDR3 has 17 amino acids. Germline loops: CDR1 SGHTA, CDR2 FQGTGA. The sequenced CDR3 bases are TGTGCCAGCAGCCCATCTCTAGCGGGTAGCTCCTACAATGAG. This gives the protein CASSPSLAGSSYNE. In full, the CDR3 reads CASSPSLAGSSYNEQFF.

The CDR3 region is CASSLQRDRVALHF. CDR3 bases read: TGTGCCAGCAGCCTCCAACGGGACAGGGTGGCC. The chain carries TRBV7-8 and TRBJ1-6; 9 positions agree with TRBD1. The DNA ends 3 residues before the CDR3 does, and the rest of the CDR3 is filled in from the germline J gene. The germline CDR1 and CDR2 sequences are SGHVS and FQNEAQ. The CDR3 is 14 amino acids.

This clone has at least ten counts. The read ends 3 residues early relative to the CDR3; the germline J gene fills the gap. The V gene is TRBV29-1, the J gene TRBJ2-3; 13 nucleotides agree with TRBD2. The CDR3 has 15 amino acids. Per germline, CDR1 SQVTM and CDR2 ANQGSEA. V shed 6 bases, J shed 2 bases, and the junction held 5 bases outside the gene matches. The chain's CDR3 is CSVALAGGLTDTQYF. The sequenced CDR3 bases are TGCAGCGTGGCACTAGCGGGGGGGCTCACAGATACG.

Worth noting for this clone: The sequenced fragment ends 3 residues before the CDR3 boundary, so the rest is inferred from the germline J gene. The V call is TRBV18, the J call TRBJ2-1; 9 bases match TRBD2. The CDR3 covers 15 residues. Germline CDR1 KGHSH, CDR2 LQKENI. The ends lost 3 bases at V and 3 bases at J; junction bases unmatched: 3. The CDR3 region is CASSPLAGFYNEQFF. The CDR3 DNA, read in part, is TGTGCCAGCTCACCGCTAGCGGGATTCTACAATGAG.

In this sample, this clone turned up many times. Partial CDR3 DNA: TGTGCCAGCAGCTTGGTCCAGGGTAACAATTCACCC. It is translated as CASSLVQGNNSP. Given in full, the CDR3 is CASSLVQGNNSPLHF. The V gene is TRBV5-6, the J gene TRBJ1-6, with a tentative D call TRBD1 (5 bases). The read ends 3 residues shy of where the CDR3 ends; the end is completed using the germline J gene. Germline assignment: CDR1 SGHDT and CDR2 YYEEEE. V dropped 0 bases and J dropped 7 bases, with 11 bases sitting between them. CDR3 size: 15 residues.

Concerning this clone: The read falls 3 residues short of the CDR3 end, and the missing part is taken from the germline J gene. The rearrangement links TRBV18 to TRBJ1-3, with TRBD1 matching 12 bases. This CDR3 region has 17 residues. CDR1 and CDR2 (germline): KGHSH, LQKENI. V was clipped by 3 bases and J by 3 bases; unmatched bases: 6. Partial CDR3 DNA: TGTGCCAGCTCACCCTCGGGACAGGGGGCATTTGGAAACACC. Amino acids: CASSPSGQGAFGNT. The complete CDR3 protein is CASSPSGQGAFGNTIYF.

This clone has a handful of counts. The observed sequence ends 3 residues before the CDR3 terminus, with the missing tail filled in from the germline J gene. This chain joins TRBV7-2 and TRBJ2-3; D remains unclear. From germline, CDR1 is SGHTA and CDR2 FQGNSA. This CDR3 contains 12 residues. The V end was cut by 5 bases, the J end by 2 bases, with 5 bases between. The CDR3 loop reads CASSLFTDTQYF. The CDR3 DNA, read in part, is TGTGCCAGCAGCCTATTCACAGATACG.

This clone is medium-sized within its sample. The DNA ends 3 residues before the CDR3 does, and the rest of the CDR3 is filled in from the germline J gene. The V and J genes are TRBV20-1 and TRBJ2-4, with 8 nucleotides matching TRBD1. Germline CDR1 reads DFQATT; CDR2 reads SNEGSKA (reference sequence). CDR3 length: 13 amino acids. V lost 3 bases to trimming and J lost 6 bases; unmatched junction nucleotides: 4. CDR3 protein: CSASPGQGNIQYF. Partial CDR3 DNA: TGCAGTGCTAGTCCCGGACAGGGAAACATT.

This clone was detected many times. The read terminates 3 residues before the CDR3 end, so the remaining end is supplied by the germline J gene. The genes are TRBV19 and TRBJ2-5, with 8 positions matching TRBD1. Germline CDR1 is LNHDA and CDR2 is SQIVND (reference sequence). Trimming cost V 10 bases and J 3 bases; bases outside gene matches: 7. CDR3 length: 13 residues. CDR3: CATVGQAKETQYF. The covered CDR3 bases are TGTGCCACCGTGGGACAGGCTAAAGAGACC.

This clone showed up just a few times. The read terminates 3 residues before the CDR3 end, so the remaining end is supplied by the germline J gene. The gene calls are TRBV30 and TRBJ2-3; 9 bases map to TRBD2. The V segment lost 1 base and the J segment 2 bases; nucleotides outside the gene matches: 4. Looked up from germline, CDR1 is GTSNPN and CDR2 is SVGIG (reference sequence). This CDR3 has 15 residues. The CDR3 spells CAWSELAGFTDTQYF. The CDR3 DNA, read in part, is TGTGCCTGGAGTGAGCTAGCGGGGTTCACAGATACG. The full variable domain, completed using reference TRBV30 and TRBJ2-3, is SQTIHQWPATLVQPVGSPLSLECTVEGTSNPNLYWYRQAAGRGLQLLFYSVGIGQISSEVPQNLSASRPQDRQFILSSKKLLLSDSGFYLCAWSELAGFTDTQYFGPGTRLTVL.

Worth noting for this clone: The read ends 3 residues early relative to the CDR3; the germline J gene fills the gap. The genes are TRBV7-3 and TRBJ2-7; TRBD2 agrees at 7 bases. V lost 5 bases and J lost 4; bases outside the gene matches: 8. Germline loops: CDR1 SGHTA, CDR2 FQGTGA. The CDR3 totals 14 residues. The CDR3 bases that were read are TGTGCCAGCAGCCTCACGGGTAGCGGGTACGAG. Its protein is CASSLTGSGYE. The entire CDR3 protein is CASSLTGSGYEQYF.

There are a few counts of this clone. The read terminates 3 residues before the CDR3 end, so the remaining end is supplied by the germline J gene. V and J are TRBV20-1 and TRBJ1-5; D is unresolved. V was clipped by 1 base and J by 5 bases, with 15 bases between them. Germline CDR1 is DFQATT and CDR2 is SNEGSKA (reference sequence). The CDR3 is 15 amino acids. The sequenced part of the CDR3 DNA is TGCAGTGCTAGAGTGTGGGCGGGTTTCGATCAGCCC. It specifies CSARVWAGFDQP. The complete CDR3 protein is CSARVWAGFDQPQHF.

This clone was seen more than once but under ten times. The part of the CDR3 DNA that was read is TGTGCCAGCAGCCTCACGGGAACAGGGACAGATACG. As protein: CASSLTGTGTDT. The CDR3 reads in full as CASSLTGTGTDTQYF. V and J are TRBV7-9 and TRBJ2-3; a weak D match, TRBD1 (6 bases). The CDR3 extends 3 residues past the end of the read, so its final part is completed from the germline J gene. Germline assignment: CDR1 SEHNR and CDR2 FQNEAQ (reference sequence). The length of the CDR3 is 15 residues. The V end lost 5 bases, the J end lost 3 bases, and 15 bases lay between the germline ends.

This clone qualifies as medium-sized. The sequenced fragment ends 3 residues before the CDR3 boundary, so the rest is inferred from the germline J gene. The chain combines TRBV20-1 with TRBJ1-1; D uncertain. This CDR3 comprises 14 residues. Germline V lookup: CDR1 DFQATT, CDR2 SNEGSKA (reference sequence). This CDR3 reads CSARSRQAGSEAFF. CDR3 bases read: TGCAGTGCTAGATCCCGCCAGGCGGGGAGCGAA.

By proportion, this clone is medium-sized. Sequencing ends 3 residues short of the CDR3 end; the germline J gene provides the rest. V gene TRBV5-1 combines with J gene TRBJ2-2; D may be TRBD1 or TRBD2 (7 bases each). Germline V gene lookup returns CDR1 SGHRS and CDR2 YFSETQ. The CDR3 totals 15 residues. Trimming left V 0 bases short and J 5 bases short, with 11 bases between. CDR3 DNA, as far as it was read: TGCGCCAGCAGCTTGGGACAGGGAGGGACCGGGGAG. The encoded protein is CASSLGQGGTGE. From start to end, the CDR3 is CASSLGQGGTGELFF. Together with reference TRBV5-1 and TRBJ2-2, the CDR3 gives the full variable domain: KAGVTQTPRYLIKTRGQQVTLSCSPISGHRSVSWYQQTPGQGLQFLFEYFSETQRNKGNFPGRFSGRQFSNSRSEMNVSTLELGDSALYLCASSLGQGGTGELFFGEGSRLTVL.

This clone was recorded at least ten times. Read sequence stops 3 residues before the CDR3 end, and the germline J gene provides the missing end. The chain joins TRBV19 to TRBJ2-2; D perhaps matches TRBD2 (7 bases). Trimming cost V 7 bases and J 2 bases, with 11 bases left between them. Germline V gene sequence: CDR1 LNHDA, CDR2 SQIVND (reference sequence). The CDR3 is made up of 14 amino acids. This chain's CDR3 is CASKGGGNTGELFF. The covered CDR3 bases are TGTGCCAGTAAGGGCGGGGGCAACACCGGGGAG.

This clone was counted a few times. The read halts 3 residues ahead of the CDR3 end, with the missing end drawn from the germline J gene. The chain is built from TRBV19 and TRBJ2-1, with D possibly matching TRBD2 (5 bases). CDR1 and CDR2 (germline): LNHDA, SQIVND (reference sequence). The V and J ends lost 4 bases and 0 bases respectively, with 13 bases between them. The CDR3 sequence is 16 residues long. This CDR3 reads CASSTQSGSSYNEQFF. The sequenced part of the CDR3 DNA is TGTGCCAGTAGTACCCAGTCGGGGAGCTCCTACAATGAG. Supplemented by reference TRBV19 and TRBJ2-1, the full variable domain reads DGGITQSPKYLFRKEGQNVTLSCEQNLNHDAMYWYRQDPGQGLRLIYYSQIVNDFQKGDIAEGYSVSREKKESFPLTVTSAQKNPTAFYLCASSTQSGSSYNEQFFGPGTRLTVL.

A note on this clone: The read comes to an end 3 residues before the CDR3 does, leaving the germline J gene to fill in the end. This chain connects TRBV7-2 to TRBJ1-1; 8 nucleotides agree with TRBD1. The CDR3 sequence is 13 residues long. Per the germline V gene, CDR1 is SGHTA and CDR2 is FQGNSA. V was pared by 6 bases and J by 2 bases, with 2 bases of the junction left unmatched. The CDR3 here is CASRAGGNTEAFF. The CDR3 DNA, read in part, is TGTGCCAGCAGAGCAGGGGGCAACACTGAA.

CDR3 bases read: TGTGCCAGCAGCTCGACCGAAACTACTGAG. This sequence encodes CASSSTETTE. The whole CDR3 sequence is CASSSTETTEQFF. The rearrangement joins TRBV7-9 to TRBJ2-1; D gene unclear. The read falls 3 residues short of the CDR3 end, and the missing part is taken from the germline J gene. Germline V gives CDR1 SEHNR, CDR2 FQNEAQ (reference sequence). CDR3 length: 13 residues. Trimming stripped 4 bases from V and 9 bases from J, with 13 bases between. Complete variable domain (other parts from reference TRBV7-9 and TRBJ2-1): DTGVSQNPRHKITKRGQNVTFRCDPISEHNRLYWYRQTLGQGPEFLTYFQNEAQLEKSRLLSDRFSAERPKGSFSTLEIQRTEQGDSAMYLCASSSTETTEQFFGPGTRLTVL.

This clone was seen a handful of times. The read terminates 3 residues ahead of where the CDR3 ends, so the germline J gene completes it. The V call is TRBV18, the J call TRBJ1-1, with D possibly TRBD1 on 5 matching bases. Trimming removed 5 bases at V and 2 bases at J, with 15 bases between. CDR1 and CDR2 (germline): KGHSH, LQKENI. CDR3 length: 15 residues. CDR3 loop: CASSTRQPINTEAFF. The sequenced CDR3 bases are TGTGCCAGCTCAACGAGACAGCCCATAAACACTGAA.

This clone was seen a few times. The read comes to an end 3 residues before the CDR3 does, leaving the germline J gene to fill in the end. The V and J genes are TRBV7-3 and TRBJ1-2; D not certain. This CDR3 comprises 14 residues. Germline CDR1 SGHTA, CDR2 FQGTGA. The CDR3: CASSLTATNQGYTF. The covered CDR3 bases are TGTGCCAGCAGCTTAACAGCCACGAACCAAGGC.

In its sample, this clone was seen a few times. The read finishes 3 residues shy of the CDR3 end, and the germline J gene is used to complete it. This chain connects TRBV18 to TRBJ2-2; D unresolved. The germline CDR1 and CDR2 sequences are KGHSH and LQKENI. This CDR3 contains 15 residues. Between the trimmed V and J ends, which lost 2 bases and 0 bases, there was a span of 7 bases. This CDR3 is CASSPIVANTGELFF. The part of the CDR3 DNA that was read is TGTGCCAGCTCACCAATAGTAGCGAACACCGGGGAG.

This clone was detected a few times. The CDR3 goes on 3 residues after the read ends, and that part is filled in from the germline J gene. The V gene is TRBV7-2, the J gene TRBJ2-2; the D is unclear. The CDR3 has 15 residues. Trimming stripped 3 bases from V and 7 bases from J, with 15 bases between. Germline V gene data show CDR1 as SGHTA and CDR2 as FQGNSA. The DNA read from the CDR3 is TGTGCCAGCAGCTTTAGCCCTGTGGTGGGCGGGGAG. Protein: CASSFSPVVGGE. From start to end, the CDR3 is CASSFSPVVGGELFF.

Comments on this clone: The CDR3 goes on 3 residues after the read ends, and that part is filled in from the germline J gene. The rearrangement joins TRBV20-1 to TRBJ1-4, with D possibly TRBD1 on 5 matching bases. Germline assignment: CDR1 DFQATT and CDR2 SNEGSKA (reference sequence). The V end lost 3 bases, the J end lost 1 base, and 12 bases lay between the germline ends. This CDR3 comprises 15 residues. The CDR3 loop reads CSASDSGGTNEKLFF. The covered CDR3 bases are TGCAGTGCTAGCGACTCCGGGGGAACTAATGAAAAA.

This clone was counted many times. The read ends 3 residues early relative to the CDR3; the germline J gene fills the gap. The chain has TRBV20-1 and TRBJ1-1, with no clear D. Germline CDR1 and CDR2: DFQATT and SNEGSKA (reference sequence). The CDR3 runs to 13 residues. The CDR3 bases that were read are TGCAGTGCAAGTACACCGGTCGTAGCCGAA. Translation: CSASTPVVAE. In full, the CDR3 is CSASTPVVAEAFF.

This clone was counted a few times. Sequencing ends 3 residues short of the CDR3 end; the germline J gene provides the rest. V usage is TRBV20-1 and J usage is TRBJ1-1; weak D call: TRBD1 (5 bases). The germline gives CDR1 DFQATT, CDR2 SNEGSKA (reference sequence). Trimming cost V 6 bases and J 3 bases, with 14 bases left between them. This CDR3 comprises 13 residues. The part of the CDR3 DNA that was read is TGCAGTGCCCTAAGGGGAGGGGACACTGAA. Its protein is CSALRGGDTE. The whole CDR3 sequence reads CSALRGGDTEAFF.